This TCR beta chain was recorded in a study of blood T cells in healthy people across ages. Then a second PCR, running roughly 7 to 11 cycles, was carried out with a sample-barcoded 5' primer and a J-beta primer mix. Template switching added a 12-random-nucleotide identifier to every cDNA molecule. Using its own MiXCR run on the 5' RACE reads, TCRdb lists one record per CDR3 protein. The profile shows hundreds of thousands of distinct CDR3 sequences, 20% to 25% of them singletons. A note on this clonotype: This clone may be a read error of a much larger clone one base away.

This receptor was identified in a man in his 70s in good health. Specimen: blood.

CDR3 DNA sequence: TGCGCCAGCAGCCAGGGACTAGCGGGAGGGTCCTACAATGAGCAGTTCTTC. Its protein is CASSQGLAGGSYNEQFF. The J gene is TRBJ2-1, the V gene TRBV4-3, with 16 bases aligning to TRBD2. V shed 3 bases, J shed 1 base, and the junction held 0 bases outside the gene matches. Germline V lookup: CDR1 LGHNA, CDR2 YSLEER. The CDR3 runs to 17 residues.